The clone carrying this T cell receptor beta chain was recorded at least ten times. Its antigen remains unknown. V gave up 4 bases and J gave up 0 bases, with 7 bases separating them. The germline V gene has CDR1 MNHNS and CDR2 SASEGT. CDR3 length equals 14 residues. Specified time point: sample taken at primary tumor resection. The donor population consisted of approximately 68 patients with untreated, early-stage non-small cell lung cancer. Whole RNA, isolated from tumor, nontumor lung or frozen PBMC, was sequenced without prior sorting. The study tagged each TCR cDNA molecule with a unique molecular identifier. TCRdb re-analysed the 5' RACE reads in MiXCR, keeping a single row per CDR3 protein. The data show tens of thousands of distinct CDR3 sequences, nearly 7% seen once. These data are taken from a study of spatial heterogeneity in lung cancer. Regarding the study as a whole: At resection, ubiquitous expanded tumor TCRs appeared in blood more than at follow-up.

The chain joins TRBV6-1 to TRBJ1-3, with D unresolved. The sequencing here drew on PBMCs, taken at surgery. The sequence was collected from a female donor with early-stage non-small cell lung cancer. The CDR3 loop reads CASSVVFSGNTIYF. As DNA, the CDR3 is TGTGCCAGCAGTGTGGTGTTCTCTGGAAACACCATATATTTT.